This T cell receptor beta chain was sequenced for a study of patients and donors after allogeneic stem cell transplantation. This clonotype was counted only a few times. CDR3 length: 16 residues. The germline V gene has CDR1 LNHDA and CDR2 SQIVND (reference sequence). Trimming stripped 4 bases from V and 5 bases from J, with 18 bases between. TCRdb reprocessed the RT-PCR reads with MiXCR, giving one entry per CDR3 protein. The data show over 400,000 distinct CDR3 sequences, 16% seen once. V usage is TRBV19 and J usage is TRBJ1-5, with a tentative D call TRBD1 (5 bases). Sequencing was performed on blood, either unsorted or a sorted T cell fraction (not recorded which). The source is a human donor who was either an allogeneic HSCT recipient or a stem cell or donor lymphocyte infusion donor (not recorded which). It is not recorded whose cells these are; they may come from a transplant donor. CDR3 residues: CASSNQGEGVHQPQHF. In DNA, the CDR3 is TGTGCCAGTAGTAATCAGGGTGAAGGAGTGCATCAGCCCCAGCATTTT.